This T cell receptor beta chain derives from a study of cytomegalovirus exposure and HLA in healthy donors (dated by TCRdb to the late 2010s). Regarding the research as a whole: According to an earlier analysis of several hundred of the donors, about 179 million T cells yielded 117 million unique TCR beta sequences and approximately 280 Gb of sequence data. An early release that covered 500 to 800 HLA-typed donors contained around 330 gigabases of sequencing data and around 80 million unique TCR sequences. Of the roughly 400 genotyped donors, approximately 83% fell in the genetic ancestry cluster associated with self-reported Caucasian donors. The aim of the study was to test whether cataloging public T cell receptors could identify signatures of past pathogen exposure. The study profiled the T cell repertoires of 550 to 700 subjects by immunosequencing and related them to cytomegalovirus serostatus. In addition to the first cohort of roughly 700 subjects, a separate validation cohort of 130 or so different subjects was used. To predict cytomegalovirus infection status, the study brought together high-throughput TCR immunosequencing, statistical association of individual TCRs with disease status, and machine learning. To study patterns of TCR occurrence, a later analysis re-analyzed previously published TCR beta repertoires from 666 donors and added high-resolution HLA genotyping. The later analysis used no new phenotypic data to find candidate immune exposures, relying instead on TCR beta sequences and their occurrence across donors. An earlier analysis of 587 of the donors applied high-throughput TCR beta sequencing to assess whether each TCR beta V gene segment acted as functional or pseudogenic. Donor age, sex, ethnicity and CMV serostatus were compiled together with the repertoire data. A later genetic analysis took genome-wide SNP genotypes for about 55% of the 666 donors and used that subset as a discovery cohort. Every repertoire in the discovery cohort had been generated on one and the same sequencing platform. Both class I and class II loci were covered by HLA typing, at four-digit resolution. The number of donors typed differed by locus, with 629-630 for A, B, C, DRB1 and DQB1, over 500 for DQA1, about 610 for DPA1, and some 450 for DPB1. Because of strong linkage in the cohort, four or five DR-DQ haplotypes were treated as single units for association and clustering. Among 398 genotyped donors of the cohort, an average of approximately 240,000 unique TCR beta nucleotide sequences were sequenced per donor, 15% to 20% of them non-productive.

As for this clone: Its antigen remains unidentified. Base-call qualities are not available, and no considerably larger clone is one nucleotide away.

The cohort consisted of fewer than 700 healthy bone marrow donors. At the time of sampling, every cohort member was nominally healthy, though immune exposures that went unrecorded were likely present. The donor tested CMV seropositive, placing the donor among the approximately 290 seropositive members of the cohort. A peripheral blood sample was collected from each donor, and TCR beta sequencing was performed on peripheral blood mononuclear cells. The Qiagen DNeasy Blood Extraction Kit was used to extract genomic DNA from the blood cell samples. The receptor library was made with the immunoSEQ multiplex PCR assay. For the multiplex PCR, a mixture combining 60 forward primers for TCR Vbeta segments and 13 reverse primers for TCR Jbeta segments was used. A multiplex PCR assay on genomic DNA amplified the CDR3 region of rearranged TCR beta genes. On the Illumina HiSeq System, the amplified TCR beta libraries were sequenced as 87-base-pair reads. The authors' analysis ran thus. A later analysis counted some 74 million unique TCR beta chains across the 550 to 750 repertoires, and some 11 million of these chains were shared by at least two donors. Raw reads were error-corrected and collapsed into unique sequences by a nearest-neighbor algorithm in which closely related sequences were merged to remove PCR and sequencing errors. V, D and J gene segments were assigned by aligning CDR3 sequences to IMGT reference sequences. For a sequence to be retained, a match of at least six nucleotides to both a V gene segment and a J gene segment was required. A rearrangement was called productive if the CDR3 had no stop codons and remained in frame with V and J, and every other rearrangement was called non-productive. Following IMGT convention, CDR3 was defined as the stretch from the second conserved V-encoded cysteine to the conserved J-encoded phenylalanine. In an earlier analysis of approximately 590 of the donors, sequences lacking an unambiguous match to a single V gene segment were excluded. In an earlier analysis of a few hundred of the donors, V segments were called functional above 56.7% productive rearrangements and were called segregating when the between-donor standard deviation exceeded 5%. A statistical classification framework was built to diagnose cytomegalovirus status from the catalog of TCR beta chain sequences. In a later analysis, TCR nucleotide sequences were compared against IMGT/GENE-DB human TR gene sequences so that V and J genes could be assigned. A later analysis assigned CDR3 sequences and most-parsimonious VDJ recombination scenarios with the TCRdist pipeline. In a later analysis, each TCR beta chain was defined by its CDR3 amino acid sequence together with its V-gene family, and reads without a unique V-gene family were excluded. A later analysis removed 550 to 650 highly shared, low-generation-probability nucleotide sequences to deal with suspected cross-contamination and a sequencing artifact. A later analysis calculated a clonal expansion index for each public chain from normalized within-repertoire ranks of inferred template counts. A later analysis computed generation probabilities with a VDJ recombination model fitted to out-of-frame rearrangements, and checked the results against IGoR. Hypergeometric tests were used in a later analysis to score TCR-TCR, TCR-HLA and TCR-CMV co-occurrence, with a repertoire-size bias correction applied to the TCR pairs. False discovery rates were estimated in a later analysis by permuting HLA or CMV assignments 20 times. In a later analysis, co-occurring TCRs were grouped using DBSCAN, with TCRdist sequence similarity added in when clustering inside HLA-allele-positive subsets. Co-occurrence clustering excluded repertoires with fewer than 30,000 or more than 120,000 public chains, plus five with anomalous nucleotide sharing. TCRdb carries this immuneACCESS record with in-frame sequences only. Its versions omit some clonotypes, under half of them owing to an unresolved V gene in the studies checked, with the rest unexplained. V and J calls and clone size are copied from that table; D and trimming were computed from the DNA. The sample records some 90,000 clones, 80% to 85% of which are singletons. 4.2% of the sample is held by the ten biggest clonotypes.

The paper as a whole reports these results and caveats: The sequencing pipeline was judged likely to have produced a cluster of highly shared sequence variants as a technical artifact. The classifier was reported to diagnose cytomegalovirus status with high specificity and sensitivity in both the original and validation cohorts. Compared with equally common non-associated chains, HLA-associated TCR beta chains in a later analysis were more clonally expanded and had lower generation probabilities. According to a later analysis, most CMV-associated TCR beta chains appeared to be HLA-restricted, and the HLA associations seemed to be driven largely by CMV exposure. Immune exposure information for the cohort was limited to CMV serostatus. In vitro tests confirmed that three of the cytomegalovirus-associated TCR beta chains recognize cytomegalovirus antigens. Roughly 15 rarely observed V segments, including chromosome 9 orphons, were excluded from the earlier analysis of about 600 of the donors because counts were too low. In a later analysis, the rate of TCR association differed among HLA loci, with DRB1 alleles having the most associated TCRs and HLA-C alleles having the fewest. Most TCR sequences were seen in very few donors, while some public TCRs were found in many individuals. In an earlier analysis of over 550 of the donors, most TCR beta V segments were observed in productive rearrangements about 87% or about 30% of the time, broadly matching IMGT annotations. At a false discovery rate of 0.05, a later analysis linked about 17,000 TCR beta sequences to specific HLA alleles. It was suggested by the authors that the approach could potentially be generalized to other disease states and immunological phenotypes. In this cohort, only TCR beta chains were sequenced, and detectable features were limited by the absence of alpha or paired-chain data. A later genetic analysis reported fewer N-insertions in productive TCRs among donors in an Asian-associated ancestry cluster than the roughly 640-donor mean. Because HLA typing was unavailable for some donors at each locus, only the typed subset was used in association tests. Because the 87-base-pair reads could not distinguish some IMGT-functional V segments, including TRBV6-2 and TRBV6-3, those segments were excluded. A further reported finding was that TCR beta sequences accurately predicted the HLA-A and HLA-B alleles for most subjects in the first cohort. Linkage disequilibrium might explain the correlated functional status among segregating V segments, but an unknown experimental factor could not be ruled out. The study gave a list of over 150 TCR beta chains associated with cytomegalovirus. Several of the top co-occurrence clusters appeared to be linked to parvovirus B19, influenza, CMV and Epstein-Barr virus, according to a later analysis. Presence/absence analyses assumed roughly uniform sequencing depth across donors, an assumption that may not hold. Assigning TCR associations to individual alleles was difficult when HLA alleles, especially DR and DQ, strongly co-occurred. A later genetic analysis associated a missense DCLRE1C variant with V-gene and J-gene trimming of TCR beta chains, and an independent cohort replicated the association.

V is trimmed back by 6 bases and J by 0 bases, and the junction contains 5 bases that no gene match accounts for. The CDR3 starts with the cysteine, ends with the phenylalanine, and has 14 residues. Just the 42-base CDR3 DNA is kept, in frame starting at base 1. The germline V gene (reference sequence) supplies CDR1 SGHNT and CDR2 YYREEE. This clonotype was sampled from a woman aged 70-85 years in good health and CMV-seropositive. The sequencing sample was made of PBMCs. The receptor chain draws on TRBV5-4 and TRBJ2-7; TRBD1 agrees with 8 junctional bases. Here is the DNA: TGTGCCAGCACCGATACAGGGGGCTCCTACGAGCAGTACTTC. It translates to CASTDTGGSYEQYF. Extended through the reference TRBV5-4 and TRBJ2-7 proteins, this CDR3 yields the full variable domain: ETGVTQSPTHLIKTRGQQVTLRCSSQSGHNTVSWYQQALGQGPQFIFQYYREEENGRGNFPPRFSGLQFPNYSSELNVNALELDDSALYLCASTDTGGSYEQYFGPGTRLTVT.